This TCR beta chain was retrieved from a study of cytomegalovirus exposure and HLA in healthy donors (dated by TCRdb to the late 2010s). Background for the entire study: In an earlier analysis of some 610 of the donors, under 300 Gb of sequence data and some 120 million unique TCR beta sequences from 180 million or so T cells were reported. Genome-wide SNP genotypes for about three fifths of the roughly 700 donors were used in a later genetic analysis, which treated that subset as a discovery cohort. Every repertoire in the discovery cohort had been generated on one and the same sequencing platform. In an earlier analysis of roughly 540 of the donors, high-throughput TCR beta sequencing was used to judge whether each TCR beta V gene segment behaved as functional or pseudogenic. The aim of the study was to test whether cataloging public T cell receptors could identify signatures of past pathogen exposure. Of the roughly 400 genotyped donors, more than 75% were placed in the genetic ancestry cluster associated with self-reported Caucasian donors. Typing coverage varied by locus: roughly 620-630 donors for A, B, C, DRB1 and DQB1; under 550 for DQA1; nearly 610 for DPA1; fewer than 480 for DPB1. Among about 370 genotyped donors of the cohort, an average of approximately 240,000 unique TCR beta nucleotide sequences was sequenced per donor, of which about 18% were non-productive. Because of strong linkage in the cohort, 5 or 6 DR-DQ haplotypes were treated as single units for association and clustering. A later analysis re-analyzed previously published TCR beta repertoires from approximately 670 donors and added high-resolution HLA genotyping to study TCR occurrence patterns. Along with the 666-subject first cohort, a separate validation cohort of over a hundred different subjects was used. High-throughput TCR immunosequencing, statistical association of individual TCRs with disease status, and machine learning were combined to predict cytomegalovirus infection status. Rather than drawing on any new phenotypic data, the later analysis identified candidate immune exposures from TCR beta sequences and the way those sequences occurred across donors. HLA typing covered class I and class II loci at four-digit resolution. An early release that covered some 630 HLA-typed donors contained approximately 320 gigabases of sequencing data and tens of millions of unique TCR sequences. Alongside the repertoire data, information on donor age, sex, ethnicity and CMV serostatus was compiled. Using immunosequencing, the study profiled T cell repertoires from 550 to 750 subjects and related those repertoires to cytomegalovirus serostatus. Paper-wide results and their limitations: CMV serostatus was the only immune exposure information available for the cohort. While some public TCRs were present in many individuals, most TCR sequences turned up only very rarely across donors. A later analysis reported that several top co-occurrence clusters appeared linked to parvovirus B19, influenza, CMV and Epstein-Barr virus. Sequencing depth was assumed to be roughly uniform across donors in the presence/absence analyses, though that assumption may not hold. Three of the identified cytomegalovirus-associated TCR beta chains were confirmed in vitro to be specific for cytomegalovirus antigens. A later genetic analysis associated a missense DCLRE1C variant with V-gene and J-gene trimming of TCR beta chains, and an independent cohort replicated the association. The earlier analysis of approximately 560 of the donors excluded roughly 16 rarely observed V segments, including chromosome 9 orphons, because counts were too low. Cytomegalovirus status was reported to be diagnosed by the classifier with high specificity and sensitivity in both the original and validation cohorts. A further reported finding was that TCR beta sequences accurately predicted the HLA-A and HLA-B alleles for most subjects in the first cohort. Because HLA typing was missing for some donors at each locus, association tests included only the typed subset. When HLA alleles, especially DR and DQ, strongly co-occurred, TCR associations were difficult to assign to individual alleles. At a false discovery rate of 0.05, a later analysis linked roughly 17,000 TCR beta sequences to specific HLA alleles. A later analysis found that most CMV-associated TCR beta chains appeared HLA-restricted, with HLA associations seemingly driven largely by CMV exposure. In an earlier analysis of some 500 of the donors, most TCR beta V segments appeared in productive rearrangements about 87% or about 30% of the time, broadly matching IMGT annotations. In this cohort, only TCR beta chains were sequenced, and detectable features were limited by the absence of alpha or paired-chain data. A later genetic analysis reported fewer N-insertions in productive TCRs among donors in an Asian-associated ancestry cluster than the roughly 700-donor mean. A cluster of highly shared sequence variants was judged likely to represent a technical artifact of the sequencing pipeline. Linkage disequilibrium might explain the correlated functional status among segregating V segments, but an unknown experimental factor could not be ruled out. The authors suggested that the approach could potentially be generalized to other disease states and immunological phenotypes. Because the 87-base-pair reads could not distinguish some IMGT-functional V segments, including TRBV6-2 and TRBV6-3, those segments were excluded. In a later analysis, HLA-associated TCR beta chains were found to be more clonally expanded and to have lower generation probabilities than equally common non-associated chains. The study gave a list of about 170 TCR beta chains associated with cytomegalovirus. According to a later analysis, TCR association rates differed among HLA loci, with DRB1 alleles showing the most associated TCRs and HLA-C alleles showing the fewest.

Germline trimming: 3 bases from V, 1 base from J; junction bases outside gene matches: 0. For CDR1 and CDR2, the germline V gene lists SGHRS and YFSETQ. The CDR3 starts with the cysteine, ends with the phenylalanine, and has 15 residues. Kept here is only the CDR3 DNA, which spans 45 bases and is read in frame from base 1. Receptor amplification or capture employed the immunoSEQ multiplex PCR assay. For the multiplex PCR, a mixture combining 60 forward primers for TCR Vbeta segments and 13 reverse primers for TCR Jbeta segments was used. The CDR3 region of rearranged TCR beta genes was amplified from genomic DNA with a multiplex PCR assay. Amplified TCR beta libraries were sequenced as 87-base-pair reads on the Illumina HiSeq System. The paper's processing steps were these. A later analysis tallied around 82 million unique TCR beta chains across the 550 to 850 repertoires, and approximately 11 million of those chains were shared by two or more donors. To remove PCR and sequencing errors, raw reads were error-corrected and collapsed into unique sequences using a nearest-neighbor algorithm that merged closely related sequences. V, D and J gene segments were assigned by aligning CDR3 sequences to IMGT reference sequences. For a sequence to be retained, at least a six-nucleotide match to both a V gene segment and a J gene segment was required. A rearrangement was called productive if the CDR3 had no stop codons and remained in frame with V and J, and every other rearrangement was called non-productive. Following IMGT convention, CDR3 was defined as the stretch from the second conserved V-encoded cysteine to the conserved J-encoded phenylalanine. Sequences without an unambiguous match to a single V gene segment were excluded from the earlier analysis of about 600 of the donors. In an earlier analysis of about 590 of the donors, a V segment was called functional when productive rearrangements were above 56.7%, and segregating when the standard deviation between donors exceeded 5%. A statistical classification framework was built for diagnosing cytomegalovirus status from the catalog of TCR beta chain sequences. A later analysis assigned V and J genes by comparing TCR nucleotide sequences with IMGT/GENE-DB human TR gene sequences. A later analysis assigned CDR3 sequences and most-parsimonious VDJ recombination scenarios with the TCRdist pipeline. A later analysis defined each TCR beta chain by its CDR3 amino acid sequence plus V-gene family, and excluded reads lacking a unique V-gene family. To address suspected cross-contamination and a sequencing artifact, a later analysis removed a few hundred highly shared, low-generation-probability nucleotide sequences. In a later analysis, a clonal expansion index was calculated for each public chain from normalized within-repertoire ranks of inferred template counts. A later analysis computed generation probabilities with a VDJ recombination model fitted to out-of-frame rearrangements, and checked the results against IGoR. In a later analysis, TCR-TCR, TCR-HLA and TCR-CMV co-occurrence was scored with hypergeometric tests, and a repertoire-size bias correction was applied to TCR pairs. In a later analysis, false discovery rates were estimated by permuting HLA or CMV assignments 20 times. A later analysis grouped co-occurring TCRs with DBSCAN, adding TCRdist sequence similarity when clustering within HLA-allele-positive subsets. Repertoires with fewer than 30,000 or more than 120,000 public chains were left out of co-occurrence clustering, as were about 5 repertoires with anomalous nucleotide sharing. Sourced from immuneACCESS, this table was stored by TCRdb with only in-frame sequences that have V and J called. A share of the clones is absent; for the studies checked, an unresolved V gene accounts for under half, and the remainder has no known explanation. V, J and clone size were drawn from that table, and D and trimming were deduced from the DNA. This sample's table contains about 200,000 clones. The top ten hold 1.1% of the sample.

Details on this clone: This receptor's antigen is unknown.

The cohort comprised more than 550 healthy bone marrow donors. At the time of sampling, all cohort members were nominally healthy, though unrecorded immune exposures were likely present. The donor tested CMV seropositive, placing the donor among the approximately 310 seropositive members of the cohort. A peripheral blood sample was collected from each donor, and TCR beta sequencing was performed on peripheral blood mononuclear cells. The Qiagen DNeasy Blood Extraction Kit was used to extract genomic DNA from the blood cell samples. The chain is made from TRBV5-1 and TRBJ2-2; the central 10 bases match TRBD1. This receptor was taken from a girl aged 2-10 years in good health and CMV-seropositive. The sequenced material came from PBMCs. The CDR3 protein is CASSWDRGNTGELFF. The bases read TGCGCCAGCAGCTGGGACAGGGGGAACACCGGGGAGCTGTTTTTT.